This is a list of T cell receptor beta chains from one sample in a study of blood T cell repertoires in COVID-19. TCRdb's table, derived via immunoSEQ multiplex PCR, lists solely in-frame clones and lacks some. This table has 80,000 or so clones, around 77% appearing once. The sequenced sample was peripheral blood. The receptors come from a human donor in a cohort sampled during active COVID-19. Each CDR3 is given with its conserved first and last residue. A D gene is named only where the DNA matches it firmly. Rows give clone size only sometimes, using once, few, many, or a class for an expanded clone.

abundance	j_gene	v_gene	d_gene	CDR3nt	CDR3aa
-	TRBJ1-3	TRBV6-1	-	TGTGCCAGCAGTGAAGGGGTCGGAGGAGGGAACACCATATATTTT	CASSEGVGGGNTIYF
-	TRBJ1-5	TRBV12-1	-	TGTGCCAGCAGCTCGAAGGGGACAGGGGTTAGCAATCAGCCCCAGCATTTT	CASSSKGTGVSNQPQHF
-	TRBJ1-4	TRBV3-1/TRBV3-2	TRBD1	TGTGCCAGCAGCCAGGTTGTGACAGGGGGAAATGAAAAACTGTTTTTT	CASSQVVTGGNEKLFF
-	TRBJ2-5	TRBV5-1	TRBD2	TGCGCCAGCAGCTCGGCCGGGACTAGCGGGGGTTACGAGACCCAGTACTTC	CASSSAGTSGGYETQYF
-	TRBJ2-5	TRBV5-1	-	TGCGCCAGCAGCTTGGGACAGGCAATAACCCAGTACTTC	CASSLGQAITQYF
-	TRBJ1-2	TRBV13	-	TGTGCCAGCAGCCCCGGAGACTACTATGGCTACACCTTC	CASSPGDYYGYTF
-	TRBJ2-3	TRBV5-1	-	TGCGCCAGCAGCCCGCCGGAAGCGGCGACAGATACGCAGTATTTT	CASSPPEAATDTQYF
few	TRBJ2-7	TRBV7-9	TRBD1	TGTGCCAGCAGCTCGACAGGGGGTACCTACGAGCAGTACTTC	CASSSTGGTYEQYF
-	TRBJ1-3	TRBV11-2	-	TGTGCCAGCAGCTTAGATCGAACAATGTTACGTCGAAACACCATATATTTT	CASSLDRTMLRRNTIYF
few	TRBJ1-2	TRBV3-1/TRBV3-2	-	TGTGCCAGCAGCCAAGATCGACCCGGCCGGGGTGGCTACACCTTC	CASSQDRPGRGGYTF
-	TRBJ2-3	TRBV7-9	-	TGTGCCAGCAGCCTTAAAGGTTCGGGGGATACGCAGTATTTT	CASSLKGSGDTQYF
-	TRBJ2-3	TRBV6-2/TRBV6-3	-	TGTGCCAGCAGCTGGAGGCTAGCAGGGGGGGATACGCAGTATTTT	CASSWRLAGGDTQYF
-	TRBJ2-5	TRBV5-1	-	TGCGCCAGCACTCAGGTTCTTAAAGGAGAGACCCAGTACTTC	CASTQVLKGETQYF
once	TRBJ2-7	TRBV5-1	TRBD1	TGCGCCAGCAGCTTGGCCGGGACAGGCTACGAGCAGTACTTC	CASSLAGTGYEQYF
-	TRBJ1-2	TRBV11-2	-	TGTGCCAGCAGCGCAGGAAGGTATGGCTACACCTTC	CASSAGRYGYTF
-	TRBJ1-5	TRBV29-1	-	TGCCAGTACTACGGACAGATTAGCAATCAGCCCCAGCATTTT	CQYYGQISNQPQHF
-	TRBJ2-7	TRBV5-4	TRBD1	TGTGCCAGCAGCTTGGCCGGGAAGGGCCAGGGGGTCTACGAGCAGTACTTC	CASSLAGKGQGVYEQYF
-	TRBJ2-2	TRBV3-1/TRBV3-2	-	TGTGCCAGCAGCCCCACAGGGCAGATAAACTTGAACACCGGGGAGCTGTTTTTT	CASSPTGQINLNTGELFF
few	TRBJ1-1	TRBV7-9	-	TGTGCCAGCAGCTTAGTTGGCAGGGCGAACACTGAAGCTTTCTTT	CASSLVGRANTEAFF
-	TRBJ2-7	TRBV7-9	TRBD1	TGTGCCAGCAGCTCCCGGGACAGCTCCTACGAGCAGTACTTC	CASSSRDSSYEQYF
-	TRBJ1-2	TRBV4-3	TRBD1	TGCGCCAGCAGCCAAGAGTGGACAGGGAATGGGTATGGCTACACCTTC	CASSQEWTGNGYGYTF
-	TRBJ1-6	TRBV5-1	TRBD1	TGCGCCAGCAGCTGGGACAGGGGTAGTTCACCCCTCCACTTT	CASSWDRGSSPLHF
-	TRBJ2-5	TRBV4-3	TRBD1	TGCGCCAGCAGCCTAGGACAGGGAACACCGGAGGAGACCCAGTACTTC	CASSLGQGTPEETQYF
-	TRBJ1-1	TRBV2	-	TGTGCCAGCACCACTCGGGGGGCCACTGAAGCTTTCTTT	CASTTRGATEAFF
-	TRBJ2-3	TRBV3-1/TRBV3-2	TRBD2	TGTGCCAGCAGCCCGGGACTAGCGGGGGGGCTCACAGATACGCAGTATTTT	CASSPGLAGGLTDTQYF
-	TRBJ1-4	TRBV6-5	-	TGTGCCAGCAGCCCGGGCAGGCGGGATGAAAAACTGTTTTTT	CASSPGRRDEKLFF
-	TRBJ2-3	TRBV5-1	TRBD2	TGCGCCAGCAGCTTGGGACTAGCGGCAGATACGCAGTATTTT	CASSLGLAADTQYF
few	TRBJ2-7	TRBV19	-	TGTGCCAGTAGTAGGCAGGGTGCCTACGAGCAGTACTTC	CASSRQGAYEQYF
once	TRBJ2-5	TRBV11-2	TRBD2	TGTGCCAGCAGCTTAGTGGGCGGGGGGGTAACAATGGAGACCCAGTACTTC	CASSLVGGGVTMETQYF
-	TRBJ1-1	TRBV7-9	-	TGTGCCAGCACCCAGCGGGGAATTGACACTGAAGCTTTCTTT	CASTQRGIDTEAFF
-	TRBJ2-7	TRBV6-5	-	TGTGCCAGCGGGAGGACGGGCTGGCAAAGCGAGCAGTACTTC	CASGRTGWQSEQYF
-	TRBJ2-5	TRBV7-9	TRBD1	TGTGCCAGCAGCCGGACAGGGGGCGGGGAGACCCAGTACTTC	CASSRTGGGETQYF
-	TRBJ2-6	TRBV6-5	TRBD2	TGTGCCTCAACGGGGGGGGGCACTGGGGCCAACGTCCTGACTTTC	CASTGGGTGANVLTF
-	TRBJ2-1	TRBV4-3	-	TGCGCCAGCAGCCAAGATCCCGGGGGGCTCTATGAGCAGTTCTTC	CASSQDPGGLYEQFF
-	TRBJ2-2	TRBV5-5	TRBD1	TGTGCCAGCAGCTTGGGGACAGGGACCACCGGGGAGCTGTTTTTT	CASSLGTGTTGELFF
few	TRBJ2-7	TRBV18	-	TGTGCCAGCTCACCGGACAGTCCCTACGAGCAGTACTTC	CASSPDSPYEQYF
-	TRBJ2-1	TRBV6-6	-	TGTGCCGTGGGGGGACCTCCCTCCTACAATGAGCAGTTCTTC	CAVGGPPSYNEQFF
few	TRBJ1-1	TRBV15	-	TGTGCCACCAGCAGACTTACGAGACAAGACACTGAAGCTTTCTTT	CATSRLTRQDTEAFF
-	TRBJ1-3	TRBV6-5	-	TGTGCCAGTCGTGCGCCGGGAGGAAACACCATATATTTT	CASRAPGGNTIYF
-	TRBJ2-6	TRBV30	-	TGTGCCTGGGCCGGTCTCTCCTCTGGGGCCAACGTCCTGACTTTC	CAWAGLSSGANVLTF
-	TRBJ2-3	TRBV24-1	-	TGTGCCACCAGTGATGGAGGGGACGATACGCAGTATTTT	CATSDGGDDTQYF
-	TRBJ1-5	TRBV5-1	TRBD1	TGCGCCAGCAGCCATACTGACAGGGACAATCAGCCCCAGCATTTT	CASSHTDRDNQPQHF
-	TRBJ2-7	TRBV5-4	TRBD1	TGTGCCAGCAGCTTGTCCGGGACAGGGGACCACGAGCAGTACTTC	CASSLSGTGDHEQYF
-	TRBJ2-7	TRBV10-1	-	TGCGCCAGCAGTGGAGGACTCCCGGGCATCTACGAGCAGTACTTC	CASSGGLPGIYEQYF
-	TRBJ1-5	TRBV11-2	-	TGTGCCAGCAGCTCTGAGGTAGGGGTTCAGCCCCAGCATTTT	CASSSEVGVQPQHF
-	TRBJ2-7	TRBV19	TRBD1	TGTGCCAGTGGCCCGGGACAGGGCTCCTACGAGCAGTACTTC	CASGPGQGSYEQYF
-	TRBJ1-3	TRBV3-1/TRBV3-2	-	TGTGCCAGCAGCCCCCTTGGAAACACCATATATTTT	CASSPLGNTIYF
-	TRBJ2-3	TRBV5-6	-	TGTGCCAGCAGCCTAAGTATAGGAGGCAGCACAGATACGCAGTATTTT	CASSLSIGGSTDTQYF
few	TRBJ1-5	TRBV6-5	TRBD1	TGTGCCAGCAGTTCTGGACAGGCTATGGGGCCCCAGCATTTT	CASSSGQAMGPQHF
-	TRBJ2-3	TRBV6-1	TRBD2	TGTGCCAGCAGTGAATGGGTTCTAGCGGGGGGACTTACTTACACAGATACGCAGTATTTT	CASSEWVLAGGLTYTDTQYF
once	TRBJ1-1	TRBV3-1/TRBV3-2	TRBD1	TGTGCCAGCAGCCCGAAATGGACAGGGCGGAACACTGAAGCTTTCTTT	CASSPKWTGRNTEAFF
-	TRBJ1-3	TRBV9	-	TGTGCCAGCAGCGTAGCGGGAGACGGCTCTGGAAACACCATATATTTT	CASSVAGDGSGNTIYF
once	TRBJ1-2	TRBV10-3	TRBD1	TGTGCCATCAGTGAATCCGGGACAGGCCTCAATAGTGGCTACACCTTC	CAISESGTGLNSGYTF
-	TRBJ1-1	TRBV19	-	TGTGCCAGTAGTCAAGGGGAGGGCAGAAGTGGGGCTTTCTTT	CASSQGEGRSGAFF